These 18 T cell receptor beta chains were all obtained from the same sample, sequenced in a study of OX40 agonist ivuxolimab in advanced cancers. The assay was immunoSEQ multiplex PCR, and TCRdb's table has in-frame clones only and misses some. Seen here are some 46,000 clones, 87% observed once, and the top ten hold 11% to 15%. Sample: CD4+ or CD8+ T cells sorted from blood, taken in a trial of the OX40 agonist ivuxolimab. These receptors all stem from an adult with an advanced solid tumor such as melanoma, head and neck, liver or kidney cancer.

Only one count was recorded for this clone. The genes are TRBV14 and TRBJ1-4; 10 positions agree with TRBD1. The germline gives CDR1 SGHDN, CDR2 FVKESK. V lost 2 bases and J lost 8; bases outside the gene matches: 5. The CDR3 has 15 amino acids. CDR3: CASSQMTGGKEKLFF. The DNA for the CDR3 is TGTGCCAGCAGCCAAATGACAGGGGGCAAGGAAAAACTGTTTTTT.

This clone showed up just a few times. Written as DNA, the CDR3 is TGTGCCAGCAGTGAATTCCCAGGTATCAACTATGGCTACACCTTC. This encodes CASSEFPGINYGYTF. V usage is TRBV2 and J usage is TRBJ1-2, with D unresolved. Trimming took 2 bases from V and 2 from J, leaving 12 bases between them. The CDR3 has 15 amino acids. Germline loops: CDR1 SNHLY, CDR2 FYNNEI.

The chain uses TRBV7-9 and TRBJ2-1, with D possibly called TRBD1 or TRBD2 (6 bases each). CDR1 and CDR2 (germline): SEHNR, FQNEAQ (reference sequence). The CDR3 has 14 residues. Trimming removed 3 bases from V and 9 bases from J, with 15 bases in between. CDR3 sequence reads: CASSLVGARGEQFF. CDR3 DNA: TGTGCCAGCAGCTTGGTGGGGGCGCGGGGTGAGCAGTTCTTC.

V and J are TRBV7-9 and TRBJ1-6, with 8 positions matching TRBD1. Trimming took 3 bases from V and 9 from J; bases not matched to a gene: 7. This CDR3 region has 15 residues. Germline CDR1 and CDR2: SEHNR and FQNEAQ (reference sequence). The CDR3 spells CASSFSGQGTSPLHF. The CDR3 bases are TGTGCCAGCAGCTTTTCCGGACAGGGAACTTCACCCCTCCACTTT.

The chain couples TRBV27 to TRBJ2-1, with 7 positions matching TRBD2. Germline assignment: CDR1 MNHEY and CDR2 SMNVEV (reference sequence). This CDR3 is 19 amino acids long. Trimming took 5 bases from V and 0 from J; bases not matched to a gene: 16. Written as DNA, the CDR3 is TGTGCCAGCAGTCCTTTACGGGGCCTCGGGGGGAGCTCCTACAATGAGCAGTTCTTC. This encodes CASSPLRGLGGSSYNEQFF.

The chain combines TRBV27 with TRBJ2-1; no firm D call. V was pared by 2 bases and J by 5 bases, with 7 bases between. There are 13 residues in the CDR3. Germline V gene data show CDR1 as MNHEY and CDR2 as SMNVEV (reference sequence). The CDR3 DNA follows: TGTGCCAGCAGTTTAACAGCGAACAATGAGCAGTTCTTC. Its translation: CASSLTANNEQFF.

This clone was picked up a small number of times. The chain employs TRBV4-1 and TRBJ2-2; D gene unclear. The V and J ends lost 1 base and 4 bases respectively, with 1 base between them. CDR1 MGHRA and CDR2 YSYEKL come from the germline V gene. The CDR3 runs 12 residues. The CDR3 sequence: CASSQVTGELFF. The CDR3 nucleotides read TGCGCCAGCAGCCAAGTCACCGGGGAGCTGTTTTTT.

The gene calls are TRBV28 and TRBJ2-1, with 12 positions matching TRBD2. CDR3 length equals 16 residues. Germline V CDR1 and CDR2: MDHEN, SYDVKM. Losses at the gene ends were 7 bases for V and 5 bases for J; bases not matched to a gene: 9. CDR3 protein: CASIPPTSGSHNEQFF. DNA of the CDR3: TGTGCCAGCATCCCCCCGACTAGCGGGAGTCACAATGAGCAGTTCTTC.

The CDR3 sequence is CASSELATYEQYF. The CDR3 DNA sequence: TGCGCCAGCAGTGAGCTGGCGACCTACGAGCAGTACTTC. The V gene is TRBV10-1, the J gene TRBJ2-5; D unresolved. Gene TRBJ2-7 matches the end of the DNA better, so the J call may be wrong. The CDR3 is 13 residues long. The V gene's germline CDR1 is WNHNN and CDR2 SYGVQD (reference sequence).

The CDR3 DNA reads as TGTGCCAACACCGCGGCGGACGCACCCTACGAGCAGTACTTC. Protein product: CANTAADAPYEQYF. V usage is TRBV6-5 and J usage is TRBJ2-7; D unresolved. V gave up 10 bases and J gave up 2 bases, with 18 bases separating them. This CDR3 is 14 amino acids long. Germline CDR1 MNHEY, CDR2 SVGAGI.

The J gene is TRBJ1-1, the V gene TRBV10-3; D is possibly TRBD1 (5 bases). V was clipped by 4 bases and J by 6 bases, with 21 bases between them. Germline CDR1 reads ENHRY; CDR2 reads SYGVKD. CDR3 length equals 16 residues. The CDR3 DNA reads as TGTGCCATCAGTGCGTCTCGAGTGATCGGGGCGTCTGAAGCTTTCTTT. As protein: CAISASRVIGASEAFF.

This chain links TRBV4-1 with TRBJ2-5; 7 bases line up with TRBD2. V was clipped by 4 bases and J by 4 bases; unmatched bases: 9. The CDR3 is 15 amino acids. Germline V gene sequence: CDR1 MGHRA, CDR2 YSYEKL. The CDR3 protein is CASSPSGREPETQYF. The CDR3 nucleotides are TGCGCCAGCAGCCCTTCTGGGCGGGAGCCAGAGACCCAGTACTTC.

This clone has a handful of counts. The V gene is TRBV4-1, the J gene TRBJ1-3; tentative D call: TRBD1 (6 bases). V was cut by 2 bases and J by 0 bases, with 8 bases left in between. The CDR3 runs to 15 residues. Looked up from germline, CDR1 is MGHRA and CDR2 is YSYEKL. DNA for the CDR3: TGCGCCAGCAGCCAAACAGGGAGCTCTGGAAACACCATATATTTT. Translation: CASSQTGSSGNTIYF.

The V call is TRBV4-1, the J call TRBJ2-1; 12 positions agree with TRBD2. CDR3 length equals 15 residues. CDR1 is MGHRA, CDR2 YSYEKL, per germline. V trimming: 4 bases; J trimming: 3 bases; junction bases outside the gene matches: 1. The CDR3: CASSPGLAGYNEQFF. CDR3 nucleotides: TGCGCCAGCAGCCCGGGACTAGCGGGCTACAATGAGCAGTTCTTC.

The chain uses TRBV5-1 and TRBJ2-3; tentatively, D is TRBD1 (7 bases). Germline V gene lookup returns CDR1 SGHRS and CDR2 YFSETQ. This CDR3 region has 17 residues. V dropped 0 bases and J dropped 11 bases, with 25 bases sitting between them. DNA of the CDR3: TGCGCCAGCAGCTTGGCCACTTTAGGGGGCGCCGGGGGTGGGCAGTATTTT. Translating it yields CASSLATLGGAGGGQYF.

This clone came up once. The rearrangement joins TRBV2 to TRBJ2-5, with 9 nucleotides matching TRBD1. The J call is in doubt because the DNA end fits TRBJ2-7 better. In germline, CDR1 is SNHLY, CDR2 FYNNEI. This CDR3 is 15 amino acids long. In nucleotides, the CDR3 is TGTGCCAGTGACGGGGAGACAGGGGGACACCACGAGCAGTACTTC. It encodes CASDGETGGHHEQYF.

The genes are TRBV27 and TRBJ1-5; tentatively, D is TRBD1 (6 bases). The length of the CDR3 is 15 residues. V lost 4 bases and J 2 bases, leaving 12 bases between the germline ends. CDR1 is MNHEY and CDR2 is SMNVEV in the germline V gene (reference sequence). The CDR3 bases are TGTGCCAGCAGTTCCCTCGCAGGGGGCAATCAGCCCCAGCATTTT. Its protein product is CASSSLAGGNQPQHF.

The chain is built from TRBV9 and TRBJ2-1; possibly TRBD1 for D (6 bases). Germline CDR1 SGDLS, CDR2 YYNGEE. The CDR3 is made up of 13 amino acids. V shed 4 bases and J shed 13 bases, with 18 bases lying between them. CDR3 sequence (DNA): TGTGCCAGCAGCCCCTGGGACACGGGTACTCAGTTCTTC. It is translated as CASSPWDTGTQFF.